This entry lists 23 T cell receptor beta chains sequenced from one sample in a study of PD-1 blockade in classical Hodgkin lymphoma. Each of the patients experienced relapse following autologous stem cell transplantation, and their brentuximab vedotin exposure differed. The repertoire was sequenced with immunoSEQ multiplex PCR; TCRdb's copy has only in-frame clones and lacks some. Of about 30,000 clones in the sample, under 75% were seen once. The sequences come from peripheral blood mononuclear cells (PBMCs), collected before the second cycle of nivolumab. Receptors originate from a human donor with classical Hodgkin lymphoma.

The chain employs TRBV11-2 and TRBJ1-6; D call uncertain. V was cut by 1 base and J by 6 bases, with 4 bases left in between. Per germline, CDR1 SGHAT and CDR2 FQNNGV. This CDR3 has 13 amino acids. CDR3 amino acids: CASSLGSNSPLHF. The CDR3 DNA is TGTGCCAGCAGCTTAGGGAGTAATTCACCCCTCCACTTT.

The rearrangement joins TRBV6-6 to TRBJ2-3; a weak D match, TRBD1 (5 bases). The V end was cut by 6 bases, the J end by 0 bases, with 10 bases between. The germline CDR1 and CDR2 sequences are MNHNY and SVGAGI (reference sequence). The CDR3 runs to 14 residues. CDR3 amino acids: CASRFTGSTDTQYF. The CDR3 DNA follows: TGTGCCAGCAGATTCACAGGTAGCACAGATACGCAGTATTTT.

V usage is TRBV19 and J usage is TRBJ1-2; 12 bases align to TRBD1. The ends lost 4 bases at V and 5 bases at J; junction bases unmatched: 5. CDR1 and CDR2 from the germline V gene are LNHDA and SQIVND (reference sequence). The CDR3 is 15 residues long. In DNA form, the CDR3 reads TGTGCCAGTAGTAAAGGGACAGGGGGCACGTATGGCTACACCTTC. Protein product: CASSKGTGGTYGYTF.

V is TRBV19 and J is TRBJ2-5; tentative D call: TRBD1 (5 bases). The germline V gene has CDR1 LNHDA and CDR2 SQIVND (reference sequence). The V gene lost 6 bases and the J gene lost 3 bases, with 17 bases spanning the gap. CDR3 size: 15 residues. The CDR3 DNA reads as TGTGCCAGTAGAATGGGGTCCACAGGAAAAGAGACCCAGTACTTC. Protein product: CASRMGSTGKETQYF.

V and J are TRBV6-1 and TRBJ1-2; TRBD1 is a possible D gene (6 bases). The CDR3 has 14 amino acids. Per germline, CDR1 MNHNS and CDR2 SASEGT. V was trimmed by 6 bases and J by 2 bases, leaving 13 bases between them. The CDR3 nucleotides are TGTGCCAGCAGCTGGACAGAAAAAAACTATGGCTACACCTTC. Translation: CASSWTEKNYGYTF.

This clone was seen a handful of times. The CDR3 DNA is TGCGCCAGCAGCCAAGAGACAGGGTTTATATATTCACCCCTCCACTTT. It specifies CASSQETGFIYSPLHF. The chain employs TRBV4-3 and TRBJ1-6; 7 nucleotides line up with TRBD1. Germline V gene data show CDR1 as LGHNA and CDR2 as YSLEER. This CDR3 is 16 amino acids long. The trim removed 0 bases at V and 8 bases at J, leaving 7 bases unmatched.

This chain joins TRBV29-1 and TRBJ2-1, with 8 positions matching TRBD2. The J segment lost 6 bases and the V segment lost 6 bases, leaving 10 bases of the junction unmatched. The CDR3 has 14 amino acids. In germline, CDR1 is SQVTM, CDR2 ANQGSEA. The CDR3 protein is CSVPGGGLGNEQFF. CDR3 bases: TGCAGCGTCCCCGGGGGGGGCCTGGGCAATGAGCAGTTCTTC.

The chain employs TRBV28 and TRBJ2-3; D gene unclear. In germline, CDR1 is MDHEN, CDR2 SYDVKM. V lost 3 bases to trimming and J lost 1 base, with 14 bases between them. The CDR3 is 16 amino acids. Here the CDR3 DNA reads TGTGCCAGCAGTTTTGGGTCCGGCCACCGCACAGATACGCAGTATTTT. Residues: CASSFGSGHRTDTQYF.

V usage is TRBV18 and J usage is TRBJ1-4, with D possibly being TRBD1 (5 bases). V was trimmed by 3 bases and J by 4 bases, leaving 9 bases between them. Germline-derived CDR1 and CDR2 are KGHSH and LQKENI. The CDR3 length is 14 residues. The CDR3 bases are TGTGCCAGCTCACCTGCGGGGGTTAATGAAAAACTGTTTTTT. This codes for CASSPAGVNEKLFF.

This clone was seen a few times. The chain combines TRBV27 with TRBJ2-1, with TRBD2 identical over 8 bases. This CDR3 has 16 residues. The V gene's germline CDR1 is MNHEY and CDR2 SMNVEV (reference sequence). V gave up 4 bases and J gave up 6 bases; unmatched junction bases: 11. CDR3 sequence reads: CASSSPGVAGPNEQFF. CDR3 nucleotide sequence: TGTGCCAGCAGTTCCCCGGGGGTAGCGGGGCCCAATGAGCAGTTCTTC.

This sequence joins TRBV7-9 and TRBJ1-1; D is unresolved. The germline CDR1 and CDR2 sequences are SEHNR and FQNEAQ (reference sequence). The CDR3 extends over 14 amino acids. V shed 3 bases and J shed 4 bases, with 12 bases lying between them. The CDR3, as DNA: TGTGCCAGCAGCTTGAGCAGTCGACCCACTGAAGCTTTCTTT. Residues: CASSLSSRPTEAFF.

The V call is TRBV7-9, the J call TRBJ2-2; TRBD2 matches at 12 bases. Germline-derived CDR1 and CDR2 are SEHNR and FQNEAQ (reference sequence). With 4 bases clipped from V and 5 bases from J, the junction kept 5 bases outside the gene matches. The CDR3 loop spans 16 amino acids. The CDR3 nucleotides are TGTGCCAGCAGCTCAAGACTAGCGGGGGATACCGGGGAGCTGTTTTTT. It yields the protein CASSSRLAGDTGELFF.

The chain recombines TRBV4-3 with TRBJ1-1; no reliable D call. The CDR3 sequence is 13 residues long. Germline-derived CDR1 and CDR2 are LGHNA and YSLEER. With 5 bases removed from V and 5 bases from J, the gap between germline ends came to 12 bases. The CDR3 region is CASSYRRETEAFF. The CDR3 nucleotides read TGCGCCAGCAGCTATAGGAGGGAAACTGAAGCTTTCTTT.

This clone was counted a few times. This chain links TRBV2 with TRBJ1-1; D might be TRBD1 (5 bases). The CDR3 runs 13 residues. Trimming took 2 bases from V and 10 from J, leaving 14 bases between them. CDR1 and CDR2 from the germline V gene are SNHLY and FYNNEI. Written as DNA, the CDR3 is TGTGCCAGCAGTGAAAACGGCCTCGGGGGAGCTTTCTTT. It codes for CASSENGLGGAFF.

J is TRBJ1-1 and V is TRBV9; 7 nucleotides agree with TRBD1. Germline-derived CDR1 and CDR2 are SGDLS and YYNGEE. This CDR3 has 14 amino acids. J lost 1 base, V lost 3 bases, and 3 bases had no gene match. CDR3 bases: TGTGCCAGCAGCGCAACAGGGGCGAACACTGAAGCTTTCTTT. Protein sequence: CASSATGANTEAFF. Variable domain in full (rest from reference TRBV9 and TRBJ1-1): DSGVTQTPKHLITATGQRVTLRCSPRSGDLSVYWYQQSLDQGLQFLIQYYNGEERAKGNILERFSAQQFPDLHSELNLSSLELGDSALYFCASSATGANTEAFFGQGTRLTVV.

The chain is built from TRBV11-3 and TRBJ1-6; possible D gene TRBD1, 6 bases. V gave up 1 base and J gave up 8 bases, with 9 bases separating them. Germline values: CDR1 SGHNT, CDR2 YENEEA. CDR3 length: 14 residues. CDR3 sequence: CASSLAGADSPLHF. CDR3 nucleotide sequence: TGTGCCAGCAGCTTAGCGGGGGCAGATTCACCCCTCCACTTT.

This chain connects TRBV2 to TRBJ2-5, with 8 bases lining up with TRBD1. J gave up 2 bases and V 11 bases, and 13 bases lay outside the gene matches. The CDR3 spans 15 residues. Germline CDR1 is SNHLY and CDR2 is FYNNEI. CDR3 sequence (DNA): TGTGCCTCCCGGTCACAGGGGGACGGACAAGAGACCCAGTACTTC. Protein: CASRSQGDGQETQYF. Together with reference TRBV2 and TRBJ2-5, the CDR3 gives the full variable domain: EPEVTQTPSHQVTQMGQEVILRCVPISNHLYFYWYRQILGQKVEFLVSFYNNEISEKSEIFDDQFSVERPDGSNFTLKIRSTKLEDSAMYFCASRSQGDGQETQYFGPGTRLLVL.

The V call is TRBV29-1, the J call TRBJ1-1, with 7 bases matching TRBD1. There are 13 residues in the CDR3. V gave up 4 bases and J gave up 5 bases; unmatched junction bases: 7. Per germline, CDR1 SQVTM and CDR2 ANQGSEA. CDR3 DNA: TGCAGCGTTGTAAGACAGGGAAGGACTGAAGCTTTCTTT. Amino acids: CSVVRQGRTEAFF.

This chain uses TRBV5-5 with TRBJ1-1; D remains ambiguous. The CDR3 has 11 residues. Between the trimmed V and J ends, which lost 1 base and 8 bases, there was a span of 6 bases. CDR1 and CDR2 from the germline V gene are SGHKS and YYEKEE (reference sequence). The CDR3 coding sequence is TGTGCCAGCAGCTTGTTGGCGGAAGCTTTCTTT. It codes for CASSLLAEAFF.

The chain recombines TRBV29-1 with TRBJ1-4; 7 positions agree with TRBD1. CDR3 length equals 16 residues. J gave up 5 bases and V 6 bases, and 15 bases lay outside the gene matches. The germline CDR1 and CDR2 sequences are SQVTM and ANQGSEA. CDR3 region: CSVSTGQPHDNEKLFF. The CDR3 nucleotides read TGCAGCGTCTCTACGGGACAGCCGCACGACAATGAAAAACTGTTTTTT.

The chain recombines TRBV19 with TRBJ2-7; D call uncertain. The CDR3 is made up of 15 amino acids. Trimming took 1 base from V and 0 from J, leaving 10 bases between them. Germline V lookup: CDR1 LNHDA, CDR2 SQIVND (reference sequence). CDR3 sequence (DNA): TGTGCCAGTAGTATAGTAGCATCCGACTCCTACGAGCAGTACTTC. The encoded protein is CASSIVASDSYEQYF.

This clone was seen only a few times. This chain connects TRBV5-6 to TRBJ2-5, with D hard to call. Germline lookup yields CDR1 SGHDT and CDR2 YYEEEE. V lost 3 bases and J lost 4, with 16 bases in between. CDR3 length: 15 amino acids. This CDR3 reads CASSSVSKVGETQYF. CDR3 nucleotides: TGTGCCAGCAGCTCTGTTAGTAAGGTGGGAGAGACCCAGTACTTC.

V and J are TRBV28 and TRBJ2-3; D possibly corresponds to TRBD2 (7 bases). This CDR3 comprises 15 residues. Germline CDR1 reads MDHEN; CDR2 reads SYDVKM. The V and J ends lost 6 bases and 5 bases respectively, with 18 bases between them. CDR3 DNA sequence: TGTGCCAGCAGCCTGATTGGGGGGGCAGGAGATACGCAGTATTTT. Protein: CASSLIGGAGDTQYF.